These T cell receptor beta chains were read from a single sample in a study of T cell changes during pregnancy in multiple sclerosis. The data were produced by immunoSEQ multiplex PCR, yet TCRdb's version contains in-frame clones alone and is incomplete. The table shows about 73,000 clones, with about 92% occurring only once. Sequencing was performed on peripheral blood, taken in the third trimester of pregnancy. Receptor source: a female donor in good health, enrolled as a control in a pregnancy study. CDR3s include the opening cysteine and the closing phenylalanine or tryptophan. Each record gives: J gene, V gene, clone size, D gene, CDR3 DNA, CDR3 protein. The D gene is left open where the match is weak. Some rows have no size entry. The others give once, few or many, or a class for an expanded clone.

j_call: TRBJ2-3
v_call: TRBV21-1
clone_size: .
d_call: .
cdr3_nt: TGTGCCAGCAGCAAAGTCAGGCTAGCGTTGACAGATACGCAGTATTTT
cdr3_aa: CASSKVRLALTDTQYF

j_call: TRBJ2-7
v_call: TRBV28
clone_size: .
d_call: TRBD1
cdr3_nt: TGTGCCAGCAGTCTACAGGGGTACGAGCAGTACTTC
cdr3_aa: CASSLQGYEQYF

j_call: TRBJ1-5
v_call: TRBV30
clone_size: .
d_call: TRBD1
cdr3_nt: TGTGCCTGGGGACAGGGTTGGGTAAGTCAGCCCCAGCATTTT
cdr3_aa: CAWGQGWVSQPQHF

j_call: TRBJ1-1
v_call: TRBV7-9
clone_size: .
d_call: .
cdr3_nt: TGTGCCAGCAGCCTACCGGGACAACACACTGAAGCTTTCTTT
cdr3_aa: CASSLPGQHTEAFF

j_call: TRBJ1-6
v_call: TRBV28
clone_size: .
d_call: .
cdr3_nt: TGTGCCAGCTTAGACAGAGACAATTCACCCCTCCACTTT
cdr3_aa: CASLDRDNSPLHF

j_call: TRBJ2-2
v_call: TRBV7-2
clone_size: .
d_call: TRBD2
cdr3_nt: TGTGCCAGCAGCCCAGGGGGACTAGCGGGAGTTGGGGGCGGGGAGCTGTTTTTT
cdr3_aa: CASSPGGLAGVGGGELFF

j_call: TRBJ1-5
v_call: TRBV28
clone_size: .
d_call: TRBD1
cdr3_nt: TGTGCCAGCAGTCCCCGGACAGGGGGTAGTCAGCCCCAGCATTTT
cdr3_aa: CASSPRTGGSQPQHF

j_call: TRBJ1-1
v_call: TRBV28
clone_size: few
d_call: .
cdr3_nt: TGTGCCAGCAGTTTACCAGGGCTAAGAGAAGCTTTCTTT
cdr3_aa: CASSLPGLREAFF

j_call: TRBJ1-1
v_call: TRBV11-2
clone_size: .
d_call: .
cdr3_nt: TGTGCCAGCAGCTTAGGTTACGGGAACACTGAAGCTTTCTTT
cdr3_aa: CASSLGYGNTEAFF

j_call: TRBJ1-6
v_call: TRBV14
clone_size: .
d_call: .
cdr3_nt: TGTGCCAGCAGCCAAGAGGATCCCCGCGGGTCACCCCTCCACTTT
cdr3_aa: CASSQEDPRGSPLHF

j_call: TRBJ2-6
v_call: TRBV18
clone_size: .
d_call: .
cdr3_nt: TGTGCCAGCTCCCCCCCACCGGTCTCTGGGGCCAACGTCCTGACTTTC
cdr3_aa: CASSPPPVSGANVLTF

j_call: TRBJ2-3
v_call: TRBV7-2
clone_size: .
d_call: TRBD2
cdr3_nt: TGTGCCAGCAGCAAGGGGACTAGCGGCTTCACAGATACGCAGTATTTT
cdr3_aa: CASSKGTSGFTDTQYF

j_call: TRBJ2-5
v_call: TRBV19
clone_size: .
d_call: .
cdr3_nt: TGTGCCAGTAGTTGGGCGGGGAAAGAGACCCAGTACTTC
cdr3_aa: CASSWAGKETQYF

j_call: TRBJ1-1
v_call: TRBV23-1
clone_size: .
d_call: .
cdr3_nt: TGCGCCAGCAGTCAATCGTTCGGGGGGTGGAACACTGAAGCTTTCTTT
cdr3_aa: CASSQSFGGWNTEAFF

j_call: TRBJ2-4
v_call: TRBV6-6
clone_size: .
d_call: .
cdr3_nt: TGTGCCAGCAGTTACTCAGGAGGAGGGACCAAAAACATTCAGTACTTC
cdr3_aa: CASSYSGGGTKNIQYF

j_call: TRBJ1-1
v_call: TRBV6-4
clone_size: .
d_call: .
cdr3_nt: TGTGCCAGCAGTGACCCCCTGGAGGGAATGAACACTGAAGCTTTCTTT
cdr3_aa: CASSDPLEGMNTEAFF

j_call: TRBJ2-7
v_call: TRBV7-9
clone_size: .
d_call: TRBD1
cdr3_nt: TGTGCCAGCAGCCCCCCTGCCCGGGACAGGGTTTCCTACGAGCAGTACTTC
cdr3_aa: CASSPPARDRVSYEQYF

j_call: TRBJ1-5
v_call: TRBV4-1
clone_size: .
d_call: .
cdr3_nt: TGCGCCAGCAGCCCGCCCCAGTCCCAGCCCCAGCATTTT
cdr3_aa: CASSPPQSQPQHF

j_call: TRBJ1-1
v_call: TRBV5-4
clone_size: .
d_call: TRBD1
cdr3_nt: TGTGCCAGCACCGGCGGGGGGACAGTCATGAACACTGAAGCTTTCTTT
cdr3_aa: CASTGGGTVMNTEAFF

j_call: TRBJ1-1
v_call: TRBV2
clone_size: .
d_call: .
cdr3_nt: TGTGCCAGCACCCTCGGGGAGAACACTGAAGCTTTCTTT
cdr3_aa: CASTLGENTEAFF

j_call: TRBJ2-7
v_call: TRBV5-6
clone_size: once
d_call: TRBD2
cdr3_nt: TGTGCCAGCAGGGTGACTAGCGGGAGGCTCGAGCAGTACTTC
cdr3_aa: CASRVTSGRLEQYF

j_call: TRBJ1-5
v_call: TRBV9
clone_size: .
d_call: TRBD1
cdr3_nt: TGTGCCAGCAGCAGGACAGGGACGAGCAATCAGCCCCAGCATTTT
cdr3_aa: CASSRTGTSNQPQHF

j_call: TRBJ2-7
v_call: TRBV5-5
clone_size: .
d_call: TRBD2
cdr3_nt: TGTGCCAGCAACCGGGGGGGGAGCTCCTACGAGCAGTACTTC
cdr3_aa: CASNRGGSSYEQYF

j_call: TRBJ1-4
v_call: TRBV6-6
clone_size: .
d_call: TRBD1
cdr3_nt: TGTGCCAGCAATCCACAGGGGGGCACCGGGAAACTGTTTTTT
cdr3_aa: CASNPQGGTGKLFF

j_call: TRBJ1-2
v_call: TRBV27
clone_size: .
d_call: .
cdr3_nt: TGTGCCAGCAGTTCCGGACAGATCTATGGCTACACCTTC
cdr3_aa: CASSSGQIYGYTF

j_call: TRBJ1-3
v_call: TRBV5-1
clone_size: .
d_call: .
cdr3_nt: TGCGCCAGCAGCCCAGATGTTTTGGGGGGGAACACCATATATTTT
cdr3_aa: CASSPDVLGGNTIYF

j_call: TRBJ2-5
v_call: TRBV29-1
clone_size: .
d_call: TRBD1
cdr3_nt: TGCAGCGTTGAAGATGGACAGGGTGACTTGGAGACCCAGTACTTC
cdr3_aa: CSVEDGQGDLETQYF

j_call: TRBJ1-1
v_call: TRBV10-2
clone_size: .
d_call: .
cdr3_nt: TGCGCCAGCAGTGAAGATAGGGGGAACACTGAAGCTTTCTTT
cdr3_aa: CASSEDRGNTEAFF

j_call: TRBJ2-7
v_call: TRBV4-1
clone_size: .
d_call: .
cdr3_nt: TGCGCCAGCAGCCAGCCCGTGGAGGGAGTCTACGAGCAGTACTTC
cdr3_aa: CASSQPVEGVYEQYF

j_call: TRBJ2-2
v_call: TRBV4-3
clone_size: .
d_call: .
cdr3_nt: TGCGCCAGCAGCCAAGTTTTCGTCGGGGAGCTGTTTTTT
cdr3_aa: CASSQVFVGELFF

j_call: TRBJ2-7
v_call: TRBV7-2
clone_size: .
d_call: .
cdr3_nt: TGTGCCAGCAGCCCTACCTCCTACGAGCAGTACTTC
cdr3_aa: CASSPTSYEQYF

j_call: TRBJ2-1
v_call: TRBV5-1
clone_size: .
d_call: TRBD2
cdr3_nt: TGCGCCAGCAGCTTGGGACTAGCGGGAGGGGGGTACAATGAGCAGTTCTTC
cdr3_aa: CASSLGLAGGGYNEQFF

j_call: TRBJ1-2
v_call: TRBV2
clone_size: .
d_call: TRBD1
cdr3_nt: TGTGCCAGCAGCTATTTGACAGGGGGGTATGGCTACACCTTC
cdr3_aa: CASSYLTGGYGYTF

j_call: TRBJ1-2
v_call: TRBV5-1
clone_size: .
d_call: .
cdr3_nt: TGCGCCAGCAGCTCTACAGGGTCGTATGGCTACACCTTC
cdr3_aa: CASSSTGSYGYTF

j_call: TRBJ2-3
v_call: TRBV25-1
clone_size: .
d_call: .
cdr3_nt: TGTGCCAGCAGACACCTTAGCACAGATACGCAGTATTTT
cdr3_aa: CASRHLSTDTQYF

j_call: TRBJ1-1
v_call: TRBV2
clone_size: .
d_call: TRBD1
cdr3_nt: TGTGCCAGCATTGGACAGGGAAACACTGAAGCTTTCTTT
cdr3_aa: CASIGQGNTEAFF

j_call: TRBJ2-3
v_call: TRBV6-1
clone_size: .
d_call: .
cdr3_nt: TGTGCCAGCAGTGAAGTCGGCTCTGGAGCAGATACGCAGTATTTT
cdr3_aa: CASSEVGSGADTQYF

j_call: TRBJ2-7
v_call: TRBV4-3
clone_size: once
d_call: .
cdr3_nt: TGCGCCAGCAGCCCGGGACAAGCCCACCACGAGCAGTACTTC
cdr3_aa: CASSPGQAHHEQYF